This T cell receptor (beta chain) was retrieved from a study of blood T cell repertoires in COVID-19. Study-wide background: Collection of acute and convalescent COVID-19 samples took place in the United States, Italy and Spain.

This clone has only one observation. Clones were read by immunoSEQ multiplex PCR, and TCRdb kept only the in-frame ones, dropping some. The table lists about 190,000 clones, 88% of them singletons. This CDR3 spans 14 amino acids. Looked up from germline, CDR1 is KGHSH and CDR2 is LQKENI. V was trimmed by 5 bases and J by 0 bases, leaving 11 bases between them. The source material was peripheral blood. This receptor was identified in a man aged 35-49 years with active or convalescent COVID-19. This sequence joins TRBV18 and TRBJ2-7; D is possibly TRBD1 (5 bases). The CDR3 region is CASSNRQSSYEQYF. The DNA for the CDR3 is TGTGCCAGCTCAAACCGACAGAGCTCCTACGAGCAGTACTTC. The entire variable domain, with the rest obtained from reference TRBV18 and TRBJ2-7, is as follows: NAGVMQNPRHLVRRRGQEARLRCSPMKGHSHVYWYRQLPEEGLKFMVYLQKENIIDESGMPKERFSAEFPKEGPSILRIQQVVRGDSAAYFCASSNRQSSYEQYFGPGTRLTVT.